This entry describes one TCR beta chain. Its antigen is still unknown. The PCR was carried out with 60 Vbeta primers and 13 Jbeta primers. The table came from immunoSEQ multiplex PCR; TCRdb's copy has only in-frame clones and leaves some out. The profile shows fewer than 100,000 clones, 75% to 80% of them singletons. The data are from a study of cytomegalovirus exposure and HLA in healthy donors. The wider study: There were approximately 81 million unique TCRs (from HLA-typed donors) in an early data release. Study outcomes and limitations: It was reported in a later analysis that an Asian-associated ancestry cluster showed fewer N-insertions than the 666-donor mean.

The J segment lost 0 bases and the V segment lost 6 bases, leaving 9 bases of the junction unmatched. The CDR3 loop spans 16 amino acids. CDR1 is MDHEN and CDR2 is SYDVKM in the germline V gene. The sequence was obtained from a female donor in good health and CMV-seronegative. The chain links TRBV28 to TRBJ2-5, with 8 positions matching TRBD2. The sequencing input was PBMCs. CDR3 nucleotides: TGTGCCAGCAGCCCCAGCGGGGGCCGGTACCAAGAGACCCAGTACTTC. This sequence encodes CASSPSGGRYQETQYF.